Ten or more counts support the clone carrying this T cell receptor (beta chain). The data stem from a study of human T cells and chemical hapten exposure. Looking at the study overall: There were weekly diphenylcyclopropenone doses to the scalp for patients throughout the approximately 25-week study.

Time point: patch test 3, about 24 weeks after DPC sensitization. The treatment denotes: therapeutic diphenylcyclopropenone sensitization with weekly scalp DPC. Ahead of each patch test application, blood was drawn. The CDR3 consists of 14 residues. V dropped 5 bases and J dropped 4 bases, with 15 bases sitting between them. The germline gives CDR1 SEHNR, CDR2 FQNEAQ (reference sequence). One entry per CDR3 protein results from TCRdb running MiXCR on the RACE reads. Of approximately 32,000 distinct CDR3 sequences in the sample, approximately 5.8% are singletons; the top ten hold about 6%. The chain joins TRBV7-9 to TRBJ2-7, with TRBD1 as a possible D gene (5 bases). The material was whole blood, obtained in connection with sensitization to the hapten diphenylcyclopropenone (DPC). The receptor was isolated from a young man with alopecia areata. Some clones in this sample may be carry-over from other donors' samples. CDR3 DNA sequence: TGTGCCAGCAGCGTTCAAGGGGCACTATACGAGCAGTACTTC. Its protein is CASSVQGALYEQYF.